These 20 T cell receptor beta chains were sequenced from one sample in a study of shared clonotypes between healthy human individuals. The protocol was immunoSEQ multiplex PCR, while the TCRdb copy is restricted to in-frame clones and leaves out a portion. The sample comprises 1 million to 1.2 million clones, approximately 77% of which are singletons, and 0.7% to 0.95% rests with the top ten. The specimen sequenced was memory CD4+ T cells from PBMCs. Described subset: CD45RA-negative fraction. These receptors came from a young man in good health. Some clones in this sample may be carry-over from other donors' samples.

This clone was detected only once. The genes are TRBV9 and TRBJ1-3; 7 bases line up with TRBD1. The germline V gene has CDR1 SGDLS and CDR2 YYNGEE. The V segment lost 3 bases and the J segment 0 bases; nucleotides outside the gene matches: 12. CDR3 length: 18 residues. The CDR3 nucleotides are TGTGCCAGCAGCGGATACGGACAGGATTCTAGCTCTGGAAACACCATATATTTT. It encodes CASSGYGQDSSSGNTIYF. Looking up the rest from reference TRBV9 and TRBJ1-3 gives the full variable domain: DSGVTQTPKHLITATGQRVTLRCSPRSGDLSVYWYQQSLDQGLQFLIQYYNGEERAKGNILERFSAQQFPDLHSELNLSSLELGDSALYFCASSGYGQDSSSGNTIYFGEGSWLTVV.

This clone was seen ten or more times. The chain employs TRBV10-3 and TRBJ2-1, with 8 bases identical to TRBD2. The trim removed 10 bases at V and 5 bases at J, leaving 16 bases unmatched. The CDR3 is made up of 16 amino acids. Germline CDR1 and CDR2: ENHRY and SYGVKD. The CDR3 spells CATLLGERESNNEQFF. DNA of the CDR3: TGTGCCACCCTTCTTGGGGAGCGGGAGTCGAACAATGAGCAGTTCTTC.

The CDR3 nucleotides are TGTGCCAGCAGCTTAGTTTGGGGCGGCGCAGATACGCAGTATTTT. Its translation: CASSLVWGGADTQYF. This chain links TRBV11-1 with TRBJ2-3; possibly TRBD1 for D (5 bases). The V gene's germline CDR1 is SGHAT and CDR2 FQDESV (reference sequence). The CDR3 is made up of 15 amino acids. V was cut by 1 base and J by 4 bases, with 12 bases left in between. The full variable domain, completed using reference TRBV11-1 and TRBJ2-3, is EAEVAQSPRYKITEKSQAVAFWCDPISGHATLYWYRQILGQGPELLVQFQDESVVDDSQLPKDRFSAERLKGVDSTLKIQPAELGDSAMYLCASSLVWGGADTQYFGPGTRLTVL.

Here the CDR3 DNA reads TGTGCCAGCAGCTTAGGGACAGAGGTCACTGAAGCTTTCTTT. Amino acid sequence: CASSLGTEVTEAFF. The chain uses TRBV7-6 and TRBJ1-1; TRBD1 might be the D (6 bases). The CDR3 is 14 residues long. Trimming stripped 1 base from V and 4 bases from J, with 10 bases between. From germline, CDR1 is SGHVS and CDR2 FNYEAQ.

The genes are TRBV7-2 and TRBJ1-5; D not certain. CDR1 is SGHTA, CDR2 FQGNSA, per germline. Trimming left V 3 bases short and J 3 bases short, with 15 bases between. This CDR3 has 16 amino acids. The CDR3 region is CASSFPRGHNNQPQHF. Here the CDR3 DNA reads TGTGCCAGCAGCTTTCCCCGTGGGCATAACAATCAGCCCCAGCATTTT.

DNA of the CDR3: TGTGCCAGCAGTCCAAACAGGGGGCGCGGGGAAAAACTGTTTTTT. Translation gives CASSPNRGRGEKLFF. The chain recombines TRBV28 with TRBJ1-4; 9 nucleotides match TRBD1. With 5 bases clipped from V and 8 bases from J, the junction kept 9 bases outside the gene matches. CDR3 length equals 15 residues. Per germline, CDR1 MDHEN and CDR2 SYDVKM.

Concerning this clone: The sample holds other DNA sequences that translate to the same CDR3. This chain joins TRBV28 and TRBJ2-1, with no clear D. Germline V gene data show CDR1 as MDHEN and CDR2 as SYDVKM. Trimming cost V 6 bases and J 7 bases, with 7 bases left between them. This CDR3 is 11 amino acids long. CDR3 in amino acids: CASSPYNEQFF. In DNA, the CDR3 is TGTGCCAGCAGCCCGTATAATGAGCAGTTCTTC.

V and J are TRBV2 and TRBJ1-2, with 7 bases aligning to TRBD1. After removal of 8 bases from V and 3 bases from J, the junction contained 12 bases not matched to a gene. The CDR3 is made up of 15 amino acids. CDR1 and CDR2 from the germline V gene are SNHLY and FYNNEI. CDR3 protein: CASGLQGGADYGYTF. The DNA of the CDR3 is TGTGCCAGCGGATTGCAAGGGGGCGCAGACTATGGCTACACCTTC.

The gene calls are TRBV11-2 and TRBJ1-5; unclear D gene. CDR3 length: 13 residues. Per the germline V gene, CDR1 is SGHAT and CDR2 is FQNNGV. V dropped 3 bases and J dropped 3 bases, with 6 bases sitting between them. CDR3 coding DNA: TGTGCCAGCAGCTTCACCACCAATCAGCCCCAGCATTTT. Its protein is CASSFTTNQPQHF.

The rearrangement joins TRBV15 to TRBJ2-2; TRBD2 agrees at 16 bases. Germline CDR1 reads LNHNV; CDR2 reads YYDKDF (reference sequence). The CDR3 is 21 amino acids. Trimming removed 5 bases from V and 1 base from J; junction bases left unmatched: 13. CDR3 bases: TGTGCCACCAGCGGCAGGGGCACCGGGACTAGCGGGAGGGGGAACACCGGGGAGCTGTTTTTT. Its translation: CATSGRGTGTSGRGNTGELFF.

This chain links TRBV18 with TRBJ2-7; no clear D. Trimming removed 3 bases from V and 0 bases from J, with 6 bases in between. Germline V gene data show CDR1 as KGHSH and CDR2 as LQKENI. CDR3 size: 13 residues. The CDR3 sequence is CASSPVYSYEQYF. Written as DNA, the CDR3 is TGTGCCAGCTCACCCGTATACTCCTACGAGCAGTACTTC.

The chain is built from TRBV7-8 and TRBJ2-5; D not certain. With 5 bases removed from V and 4 bases from J, the gap between germline ends came to 11 bases. Germline assignment: CDR1 SGHVS and CDR2 FQNEAQ. This CDR3 region has 13 residues. DNA of the CDR3: TGTGCCAGCAGCCGTACCGCCATAGAGACCCAGTACTTC. Amino acids: CASSRTAIETQYF.

The CDR3 nucleotides are TGTGCCAGCAGCCAAGATCAGGACAGAAATAATGAAAAACTGTTTTTT. Amino acids: CASSQDQDRNNEKLFF. This chain links TRBV14 with TRBJ1-4; the D gene is possibly TRBD1 (6 bases). CDR3 length: 16 residues. V was cut by 0 bases and J by 4 bases, with 12 bases left in between. CDR1 and CDR2 from the germline V gene are SGHDN and FVKESK.

The V and J genes are TRBV5-1 and TRBJ2-5; D is uncertain. The germline CDR1 and CDR2 sequences are SGHRS and YFSETQ. The CDR3 covers 13 residues. V lost 0 bases and J 6 bases, leaving 9 bases between the germline ends. CDR3 amino acids: CASSLVVGQTQYF. As DNA, the CDR3 is TGCGCCAGCAGCTTGGTAGTAGGGCAGACCCAGTACTTC. Drawing the rest from reference TRBV5-1 and TRBJ2-5, the complete variable domain is KAGVTQTPRYLIKTRGQQVTLSCSPISGHRSVSWYQQTPGQGLQFLFEYFSETQRNKGNFPGRFSGRQFSNSRSEMNVSTLELGDSALYLCASSLVVGQTQYFGPGTRLLVL.

The chain links TRBV29-1 to TRBJ2-1, with TRBD2 matching over 7 bases. Unmatched junction bases numbered 15, after V lost 8 bases and J lost 2 bases. This CDR3 spans 16 amino acids. CDR1 SQVTM and CDR2 ANQGSEA come from the germline V gene. The CDR3 sequence is CSIPLGSGATYNEQFF. The CDR3 DNA reads as TGCAGCATACCCCTGGGAAGCGGGGCCACCTACAATGAGCAGTTCTTC.

The gene calls are TRBV2 and TRBJ1-1; D perhaps matches TRBD1 (5 bases). CDR3 length equals 13 residues. The V gene lost 5 bases and the J gene lost 11 bases, with 18 bases spanning the gap. Germline-derived CDR1 and CDR2 are SNHLY and FYNNEI. The CDR3 DNA reads as TGTGCCAGCAGTCCCGGGCCTTCTTCAGGGGCTTTCTTT. It encodes CASSPGPSSGAFF.

This clone was observed a single time. V and J are TRBV15 and TRBJ2-3, with 13 bases lining up with TRBD2. V dropped 5 bases and J dropped 3; count of bases not matched to a gene: 5. Germline V gene lookup returns CDR1 LNHNV and CDR2 YYDKDF (reference sequence). CDR3 length equals 16 residues. The DNA of the CDR3 is TGTGCCACCAGCGTTGGGACTAGCGGGAATACAGATACGCAGTATTTT. Translated, it gives CATSVGTSGNTDTQYF.

The V and J genes are TRBV20-1 and TRBJ2-7; no clear D. The CDR3 has 11 amino acids. V was cut by 3 bases and J by 3 bases, with 6 bases left in between. Germline CDR1 and CDR2: DFQATT and SNEGSKA (reference sequence). CDR3 DNA: TGCAGTGCTAGTAGAAGCTACGAGCAGTACTTC. This codes for CSASRSYEQYF.

V gene TRBV18 combines with J gene TRBJ1-1; no reliable D call. Trimming removed 3 bases at V and 4 bases at J, with 15 bases between. Germline lookup yields CDR1 KGHSH and CDR2 LQKENI. This CDR3 region has 15 residues. DNA of the CDR3: TGTGCCAGCTCACCCCCCGGTGGACGGGCCACTGAAGCTTTCTTT. Translation gives CASSPPGGRATEAFF.

The chain combines TRBV7-2 with TRBJ2-1, with D unclear. This CDR3 is 12 amino acids long. Germline CDR1 SGHTA, CDR2 FQGNSA. The germline V and J ends were trimmed by 3 bases and 7 bases, with 7 bases remaining between them. CDR3 nucleotides: TGTGCCAGCAGCTTTGGCAGAAATGAGCAGTTCTTC. The encoded protein is CASSFGRNEQFF.